Reported below is one T cell receptor beta chain. Its target antigen remains unknown. Qualities for individual bases were not recorded, and no much larger clone is one base off. Using the deep immunoSEQ assay, TCR CDR3 regions were amplified from genomic DNA by multiplex PCR. Genomic DNA extracted from each cell subset was distributed evenly over all wells of several immunoSEQ 96-well plates, and each plate served as one replicate. For sorted subsets, approximately 210 ng of genomic DNA, equivalent to some 30,000 T cell genomes, went into each replicate PCR. Purified libraries were quantified with a Qubit 3.0 fluorometer, sized on a Bioanalyzer 2100, and re-quantified with the KAPA Library Quantification kit. A separate single-read 150-cycle Illumina NextSeq 550 flow cell was used to sequence each immunoSEQ 96-well plate. For the original study's pipeline: Because the immunoSEQ output included only junctional sequences and no quality scores, the filtering could not be the same as the filtering used for full-length reads. To assign V/J genes and CDR3, sequences were annotated against IMGT germline references using PyIR, a Python wrapper for IgBLAST v1.9. Reads were removed for weak V/J assignments (E-value above 1e-6), missing CDR3, stop codons, out-of-frame junctions, or ambiguous translated residues. A V3J clonotype was defined by an identical inferred V gene, J gene, and CDR3 amino acid sequence. To compute the percentage overlap between repertoires, the number of shared unique clonotypes was divided by the size of the smaller repertoire. RTK rarefaction, the Chao1 estimator, and Recon v2.1 estimates of unobserved clonotypes were used to assess repertoire richness. Generation probabilities were computed with OLGA for all TCRbeta clonotypes obtained by the gDNA method from a handful of donors. Imported from immuneACCESS, the table was reduced by TCRdb to in-frame sequences with V and J called. These copies leave out some clones; in studies compared against another copy, an unresolved V gene accounts for under half, and the cause of the remainder is not known. V, J and clone size are taken as reported in that table, and D and trimming were inferred from the DNA itself. The sample has some 2,000,000 clones on record, roughly 95% of them singletons. The top ten hold under 0.15% of the sample.

This entry comes from a study of shared clonotypes between healthy human individuals (dated by TCRdb to the early 2020s). General notes on the study: The cohort comprised a couple of women and a few men aged 18 to 49 years. Per donor, three plates each were used for CD4 naive and CD4 memory, two for CD8 naive, and one for CD8 memory. To estimate repertoire size and how much clonotype sharing occurs between individuals, the study deeply sequenced the blood TCR repertoires of five healthy adults. Different laboratories and diverse techniques were used to prepare libraries and sequence TCR repertoires, to increase sequencing depth and limit assay-specific biases. Leukapheresis yielded between about 0.94 and 8.9 billion PBMCs per donor. Beyond this particular receptor, the publication reports: When four donors were compared, the shared fraction of clonotypes was around 5.1% for naive CD4, 3.5% to 4% for naive CD8, 2.3% for memory CD4, and about 0.36% for memory CD8. Sampling was restricted to blood, and TCR repertoires in tissues likely differ from the TCR repertoires found in blood. Naive subsets generally had larger estimated clonotype richness than memory subsets. Incomplete sequencing was indicated by rarefaction of sorted-subset datasets, despite the large sequencing depth. Clonotypes shared by all four sorted-subset donors showed higher generation probabilities than non-shared clonotypes. Because the study included a small number of donors, the genetic and exposure-history diversity represented was limited. Based on pairwise subsampling, the degree of clonotype sharing among donors was expected to be affected by sequencing depth.

The V end gives up 0 bases and the J end 0 bases, leaving 7 bases in the junction not matched to a gene. Via the germline V gene (reference sequence), CDR1 is GTSNPN and CDR2 SVGIG. From the cysteine through the phenylalanine, the CDR3 covers 17 amino acids. Only CDR3 DNA is held: 51 bases, read in frame from base 1. Donors were healthy HIV-negative adults with no recently reported acute infections or vaccinations. Every donor was a Caucasian adult living in Nashville, Tennessee, USA. CD4+ T cells were enriched by magnetic negative selection, after which naive cells were positively selected on CD45RA and the negative fraction was taken as the memory subset. After blood collection by leukapheresis, PBMCs were isolated using Ficoll-Histopaque density gradient centrifugation and then cryopreserved in the vapor phase of liquid nitrogen. Analytical flow cytometry was used to check the purity and quantity of every magnetically sorted T cell population. Each sorted fraction had its genomic DNA isolated and then quantified by UV absorbance on a Nanodrop 2000c.

The TCR originated in a man younger than 35 in good health. The sample consisted of naive CD4+ T cells sorted from blood. The sample's cell subset or site, from its label and the paper: CD45RA+ positively selected. Here the chain combines TRBV30 and TRBJ2-3; 9 bases in between match TRBD2. The encoded CDR3 is CAWSVLRTSESTDTQYF. The DNA is as follows: TGTGCCTGGAGTGTACTCCGGACTAGCGAAAGCACAGATACGCAGTATTTT.